A selection of T cell receptor beta chains follows, all from one sample in a study of cytomegalovirus exposure and HLA in healthy donors. The assay was immunoSEQ multiplex PCR, and TCRdb's table has in-frame clones only and misses some. Of 100,000 to 150,000 clones in the sample, around 77% were seen once. What was sequenced was PBMCs. The receptors were sampled from a male donor in good health and CMV-seropositive. Each CDR3 is given with its conserved first and last residue. D genes are given only for firm matches. Clone size is shown for a subset of rows, as once, few, many or a class of expanded clone.

J,V,size,D,DNA,CDR3
TRBJ1-1,TRBV12-5,.,TRBD1,TGTGCTAGTGGACAGCCCGGTACTGAAGGGGGCGAAGCTTTCTTT,CASGQPGTEGGEAFF
TRBJ1-5,TRBV6-5,few,TRBD1,TGTGCCAGCAGGCAGACAGGGCCCCGCGGCCCTCAGCATTTT,CASRQTGPRGPQHF
TRBJ2-7,TRBV9,.,TRBD2,TGTGCCAGCAGCGTAGCTCCCCAGCGGGGGTGGGAGCAGTACTTC,CASSVAPQRGWEQYF
TRBJ2-1,TRBV28,.,TRBD1,TGTGCCAGCACGCGGACAGGGTACAATGAGCAGTTCTTC,CASTRTGYNEQFF
TRBJ1-3,TRBV5-6,few,.,TGTGCCAGCAGCCCTTCCCGGTCTGTGATTGGAAACACCATATATTTT,CASSPSRSVIGNTIYF
TRBJ1-2,TRBV28,.,TRBD1,TGTGCCAGCAGTTTGGCGGACAGGGGCCTTCTAGGGACCTTC,CASSLADRGLLGTF
TRBJ2-1,TRBV7-9,.,TRBD2,TGTGCCAGCAGCTTGGTGGGGGGGTCGGACAATCAGCAGTTCTTC,CASSLVGGSDNQQFF
TRBJ1-6,TRBV28,.,.,TGTGCCAGCACCCCTCAGGGGAGTTCACCCCTCCACTTT,CASTPQGSSPLHF
TRBJ2-3,TRBV4-1,.,TRBD1,TGCGCCAGCAGCCAAGAGGGTCAGGGCAGGACAGGGGTTGGAGATACGCAGTATTTT,CASSQEGQGRTGVGDTQYF
TRBJ2-3,TRBV10-3,.,.,TGTGCCATCAAGGACAACACAGATACGCAGTATTTT,CAIKDNTDTQYF
TRBJ1-1,TRBV5-5,.,.,TGTGCCAGCAGCTTCAGGGGCACTGAAGCTTTCTTT,CASSFRGTEAFF
TRBJ1-1,TRBV27,few,.,TGTGCCAGCAGTTTAAGTCTGGGGGCGGCCACTGAAGCTTTCTTT,CASSLSLGAATEAFF
TRBJ1-5,TRBV10-3,.,TRBD1,TGTGCCACTCAGGGGGCAGATAGCAATCAGCCCCAGCATTTT,CATQGADSNQPQHF
TRBJ1-5,TRBV30,.,.,TGTGCCTGGAGTCCCGCCCCACAGCTCTATAGCAATCAGCCCCAGCATTTT,CAWSPAPQLYSNQPQHF
TRBJ2-7,TRBV28,few,.,TGTGCCAGCAGTTTATGGGGAGGAACCAGCTCCTACGAGCAGTACTTC,CASSLWGGTSSYEQYF
TRBJ1-5,TRBV28,.,.,TGTGCCAGCAGAGAACAGGGATGGGGTCAGCCCCAGCATTTT,CASREQGWGQPQHF
TRBJ1-2,TRBV19,.,TRBD1,TGTGCCAGTAGTCCTGGGACAGGGGGACAACATAACTATGGCTACACCTTC,CASSPGTGGQHNYGYTF
TRBJ2-7,TRBV5-4,.,TRBD1,TGTGCCAGCAGCTTGGCCGGGACAGGGGGCTACGAGCAGTACTTC,CASSLAGTGGYEQYF
TRBJ1-4,TRBV19,.,.,TGTGCCAGTAACCGAGGCGACAATGAAAAACTGTTTTTT,CASNRGDNEKLFF
TRBJ1-1,TRBV7-2,.,.,TGTGCCAGCAGCTTACAAGGAGGTAGCACTGAAGCTTTCTTT,CASSLQGGSTEAFF
TRBJ2-1,TRBV14,.,.,TGTGCCAGCAGCCAGATGGGGCGTACCTACAATGAGCAGTTCTTC,CASSQMGRTYNEQFF
TRBJ1-2,TRBV6-6,.,TRBD1,TGTGCCAGCAGTGACAGGGGGCGTTCTGATGGCTACACCTTC,CASSDRGRSDGYTF
TRBJ1-6,TRBV5-1,few,TRBD1,TGCGCCAGCAGCCAAGGGACAGGAGAAAATTCACCCCTCCACTTT,CASSQGTGENSPLHF
TRBJ2-6,TRBV5-1,.,TRBD1,TGCGCCAGCCGTCTACAGGGGGCGGCGGGGGCCAACGTCCTGACTTTC,CASRLQGAAGANVLTF
TRBJ2-4,TRBV5-1,few,TRBD1,TGCGCCAGCAGCGAGGACAGGAGAGCCAACAGTCAGTACTTC,CASSEDRRANSQYF
TRBJ1-1,TRBV5-1,.,TRBD1,TGCGCCAGCAGCTTGGGGACAGGGCGGGCTTTCTTT,CASSLGTGRAFF
TRBJ1-3,TRBV30,.,.,TGTGCCTGGACCCCGTTTGGAAACACCATATATTTT,CAWTPFGNTIYF
TRBJ2-7,TRBV2,.,TRBD2,TGTGCCGCCCTCAAAATAGCGGGAGGGACCAGATCCTACGAGCAGTACTTC,CAALKIAGGTRSYEQYF
TRBJ2-1,TRBV5-1,once,TRBD1,TGCGCCAGCACCAAAATACAGGGGGCGGGCAATGAGCAGTTCTTC,CASTKIQGAGNEQFF
TRBJ2-1,TRBV19,.,.,TGTGCCAGCACCCTCGGACAGGAGGGATACAATGAGCAGTTCTTC,CASTLGQEGYNEQFF